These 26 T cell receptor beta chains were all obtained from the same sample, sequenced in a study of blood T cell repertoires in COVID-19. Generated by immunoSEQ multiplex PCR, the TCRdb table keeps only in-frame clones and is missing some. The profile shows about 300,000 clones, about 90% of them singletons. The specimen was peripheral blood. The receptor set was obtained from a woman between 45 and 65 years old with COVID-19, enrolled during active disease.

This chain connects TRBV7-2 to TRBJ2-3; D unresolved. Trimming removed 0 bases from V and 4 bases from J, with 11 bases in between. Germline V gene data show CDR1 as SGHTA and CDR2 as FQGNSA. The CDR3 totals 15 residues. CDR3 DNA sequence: TGTGCCAGCAGCTTAGCCGTCGTACTCCCAGATACGCAGTATTTT. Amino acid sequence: CASSLAVVLPDTQYF.

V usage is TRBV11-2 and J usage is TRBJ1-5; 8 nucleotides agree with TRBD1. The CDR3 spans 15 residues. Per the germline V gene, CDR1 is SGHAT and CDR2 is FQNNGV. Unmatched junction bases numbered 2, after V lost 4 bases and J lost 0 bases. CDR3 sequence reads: CASSSTGGSNQPQHF. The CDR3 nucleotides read TGTGCCAGCAGCTCAACAGGGGGTAGCAATCAGCCCCAGCATTTT.

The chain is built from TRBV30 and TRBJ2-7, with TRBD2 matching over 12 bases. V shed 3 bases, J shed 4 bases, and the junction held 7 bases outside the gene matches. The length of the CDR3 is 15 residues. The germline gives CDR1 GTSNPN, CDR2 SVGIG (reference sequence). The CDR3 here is CAWSSLAGGPYEQYF. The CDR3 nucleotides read TGTGCCTGGAGCTCTCTAGCGGGAGGGCCTTACGAGCAGTACTTC. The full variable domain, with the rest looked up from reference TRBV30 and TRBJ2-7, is SQTIHQWPATLVQPVGSPLSLECTVEGTSNPNLYWYRQAAGRGLQLLFYSVGIGQISSEVPQNLSASRPQDRQFILSSKKLLLSDSGFYLCAWSSLAGGPYEQYFGPGTRLTVT.

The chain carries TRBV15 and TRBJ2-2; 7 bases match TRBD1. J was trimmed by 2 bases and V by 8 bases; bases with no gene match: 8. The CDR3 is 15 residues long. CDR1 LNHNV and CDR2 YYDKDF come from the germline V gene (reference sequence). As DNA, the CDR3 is TGTGCCACCCAGCACGGGACAGACAACACCGGGGAGCTGTTTTTT. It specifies CATQHGTDNTGELFF. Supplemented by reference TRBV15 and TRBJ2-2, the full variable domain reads DAMVIQNPRYQVTQFGKPVTLSCSQTLNHNVMYWYQQKSSQAPKLLFHYYDKDFNNEADTPDNFQSRRPNTSFCFLDIRSPGLGDTAMYLCATQHGTDNTGELFFGEGSRLTVL.

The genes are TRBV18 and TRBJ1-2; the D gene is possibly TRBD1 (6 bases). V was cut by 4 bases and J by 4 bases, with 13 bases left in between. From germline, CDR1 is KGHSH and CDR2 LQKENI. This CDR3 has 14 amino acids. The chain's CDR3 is CASSQSPGVYGYTF. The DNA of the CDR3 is TGTGCCAGCTCACAATCCCCAGGGGTCTATGGCTACACCTTC.

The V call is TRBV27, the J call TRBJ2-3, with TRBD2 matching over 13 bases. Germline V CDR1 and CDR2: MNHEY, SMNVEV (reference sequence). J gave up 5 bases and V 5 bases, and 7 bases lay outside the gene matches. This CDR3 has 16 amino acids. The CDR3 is CASSILGLAGVDTQYF. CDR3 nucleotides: TGTGCCAGCAGTATCCTAGGACTAGCGGGAGTAGATACGCAGTATTTT.

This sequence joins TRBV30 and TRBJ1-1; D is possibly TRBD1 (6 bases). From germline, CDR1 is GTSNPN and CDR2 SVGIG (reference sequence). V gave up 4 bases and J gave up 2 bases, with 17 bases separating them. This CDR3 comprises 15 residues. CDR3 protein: CAWTTWGGPNTEAFF. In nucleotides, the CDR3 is TGTGCCTGGACAACATGGGGGGGGCCAAACACTGAAGCTTTCTTT. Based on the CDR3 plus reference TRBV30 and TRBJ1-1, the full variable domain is SQTIHQWPATLVQPVGSPLSLECTVEGTSNPNLYWYRQAAGRGLQLLFYSVGIGQISSEVPQNLSASRPQDRQFILSSKKLLLSDSGFYLCAWTTWGGPNTEAFFGQGTRLTVV.

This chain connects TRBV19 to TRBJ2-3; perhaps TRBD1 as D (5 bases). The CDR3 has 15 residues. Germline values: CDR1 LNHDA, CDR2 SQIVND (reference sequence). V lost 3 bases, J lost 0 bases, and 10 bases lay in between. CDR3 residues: CASSIRTPSTDTQYF. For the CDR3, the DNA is TGTGCCAGTAGTATTAGGACACCAAGCACAGATACGCAGTATTTT.

CDR3 sequence reads: CASSSSTGVYEQYF. The CDR3 bases are TGTGCCAGCAGCTCGAGTACAGGGGTCTACGAGCAGTACTTC. The rearrangement links TRBV7-8 to TRBJ2-7; TRBD1 agrees at 7 bases. The CDR3 length is 14 residues. Germline V lookup: CDR1 SGHVS, CDR2 FQNEAQ. With V trimmed by 4 bases and J by 3 bases, 6 bases remained unmatched.

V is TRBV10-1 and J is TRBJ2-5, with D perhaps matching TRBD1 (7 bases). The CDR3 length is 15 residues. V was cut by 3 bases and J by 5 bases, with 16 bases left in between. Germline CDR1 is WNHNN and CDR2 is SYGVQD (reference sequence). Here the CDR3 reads CASSDGGPGGETQYF. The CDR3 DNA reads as TGCGCCAGCAGTGACGGCGGCCCAGGGGGGGAGACCCAGTACTTC.

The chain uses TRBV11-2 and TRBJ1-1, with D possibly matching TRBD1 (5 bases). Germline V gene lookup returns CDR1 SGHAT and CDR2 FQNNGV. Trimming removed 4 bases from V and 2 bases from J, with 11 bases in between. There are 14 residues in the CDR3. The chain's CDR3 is CASSYQGGNTEAFF. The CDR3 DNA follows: TGTGCCAGCAGCTATCAGGGAGGTAACACTGAAGCTTTCTTT.

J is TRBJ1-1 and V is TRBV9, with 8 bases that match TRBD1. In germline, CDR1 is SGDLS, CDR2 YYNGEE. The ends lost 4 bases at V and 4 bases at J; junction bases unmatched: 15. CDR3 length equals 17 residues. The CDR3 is CASSSLAGSTGGTEAFF. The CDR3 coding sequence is TGTGCCAGCAGCTCCCTAGCTGGGAGTACAGGGGGCACTGAAGCTTTCTTT. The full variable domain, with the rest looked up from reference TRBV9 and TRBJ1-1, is DSGVTQTPKHLITATGQRVTLRCSPRSGDLSVYWYQQSLDQGLQFLIQYYNGEERAKGNILERFSAQQFPDLHSELNLSSLELGDSALYFCASSSLAGSTGGTEAFFGQGTRLTVV.

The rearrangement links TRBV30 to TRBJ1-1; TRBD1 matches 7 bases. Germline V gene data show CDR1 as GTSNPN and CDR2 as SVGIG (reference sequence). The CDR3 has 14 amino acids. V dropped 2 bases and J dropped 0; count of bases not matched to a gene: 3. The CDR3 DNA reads TGTGCCTGGAGTAGGGACAGTATGAACACTGAAGCTTTCTTT. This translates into CAWSRDSMNTEAFF.

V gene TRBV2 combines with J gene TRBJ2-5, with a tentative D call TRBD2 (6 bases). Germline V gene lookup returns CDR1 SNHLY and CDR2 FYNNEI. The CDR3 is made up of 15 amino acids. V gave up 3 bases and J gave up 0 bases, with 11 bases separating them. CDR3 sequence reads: CASSETRPYQETQYF. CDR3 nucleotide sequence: TGTGCCAGCAGTGAGACTAGACCGTACCAAGAGACCCAGTACTTC.

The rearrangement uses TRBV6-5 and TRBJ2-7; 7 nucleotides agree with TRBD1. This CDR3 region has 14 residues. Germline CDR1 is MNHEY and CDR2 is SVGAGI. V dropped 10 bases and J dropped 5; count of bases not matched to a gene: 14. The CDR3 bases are TGTGCCACCGAGCCTCGGGACAGATTGCACGAGCAGTACTTC. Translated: CATEPRDRLHEQYF.

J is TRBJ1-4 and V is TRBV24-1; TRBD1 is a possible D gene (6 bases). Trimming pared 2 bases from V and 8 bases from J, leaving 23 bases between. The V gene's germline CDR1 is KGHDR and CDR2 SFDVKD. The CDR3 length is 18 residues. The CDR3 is CATSDSQLRTALREKLFF. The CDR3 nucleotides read TGTGCCACCAGTGATTCACAGCTCAGGACAGCCCTGAGGGAAAAACTGTTTTTT.

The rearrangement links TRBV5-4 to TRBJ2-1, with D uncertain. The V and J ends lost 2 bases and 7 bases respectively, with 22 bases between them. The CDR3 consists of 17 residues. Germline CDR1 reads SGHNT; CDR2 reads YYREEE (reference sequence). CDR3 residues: CASSLPIKPSSQNEQFF. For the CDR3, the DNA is TGTGCCAGCAGCTTACCTATTAAGCCGTCTAGTCAAAATGAGCAGTTCTTC.

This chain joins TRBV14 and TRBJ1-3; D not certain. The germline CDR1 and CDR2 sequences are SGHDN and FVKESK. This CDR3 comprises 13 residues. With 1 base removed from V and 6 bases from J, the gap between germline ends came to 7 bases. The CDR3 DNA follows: TGTGCCAGCAGCCAAGTCAGGATAAACACCATATATTTT. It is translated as CASSQVRINTIYF.

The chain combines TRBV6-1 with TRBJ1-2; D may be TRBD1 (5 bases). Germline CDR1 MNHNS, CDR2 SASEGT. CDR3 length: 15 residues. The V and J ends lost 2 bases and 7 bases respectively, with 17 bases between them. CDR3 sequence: CASSERLRVDSGYTF. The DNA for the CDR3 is TGTGCCAGCAGTGAAAGGCTCCGGGTCGACAGTGGCTACACCTTC.

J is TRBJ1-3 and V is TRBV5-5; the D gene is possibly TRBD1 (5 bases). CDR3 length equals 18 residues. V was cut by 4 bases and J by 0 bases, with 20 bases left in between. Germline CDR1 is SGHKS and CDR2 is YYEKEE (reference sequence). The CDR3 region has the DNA TGTGCCAGCAGCCCCCGACAGACTTCCAAGAGCTCTGGAAACACCATATATTTT. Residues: CASSPRQTSKSSGNTIYF.

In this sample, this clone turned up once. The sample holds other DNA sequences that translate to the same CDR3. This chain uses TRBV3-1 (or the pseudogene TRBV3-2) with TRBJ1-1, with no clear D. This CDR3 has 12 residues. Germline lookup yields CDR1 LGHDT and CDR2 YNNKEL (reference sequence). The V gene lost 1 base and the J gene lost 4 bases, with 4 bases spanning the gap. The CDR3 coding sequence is TGTGCCAGCAGCCAAGCGGGCACTGAAGCTTTCTTT. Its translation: CASSQAGTEAFF.

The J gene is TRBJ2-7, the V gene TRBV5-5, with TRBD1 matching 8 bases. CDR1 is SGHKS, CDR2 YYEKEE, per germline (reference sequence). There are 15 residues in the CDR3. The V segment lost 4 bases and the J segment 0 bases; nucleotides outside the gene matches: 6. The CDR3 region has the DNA TGTGCCAGCAGCCAGGACAGGGCCAGCTCCTACGAGCAGTACTTC. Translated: CASSQDRASSYEQYF.

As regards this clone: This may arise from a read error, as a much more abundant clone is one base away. CDR3 sequence: CASSFLNQPQHF. The CDR3 DNA reads as TGTGCCAGCAGTTTCCTCAATCAGCCCCAGCATTTT. This chain connects TRBV12-3 or TRBV12-4 to TRBJ1-5; D gene ambiguous. The CDR3 extends over 12 amino acids. The germline V and J ends were trimmed by 3 bases and 3 bases, with 3 bases remaining between them.

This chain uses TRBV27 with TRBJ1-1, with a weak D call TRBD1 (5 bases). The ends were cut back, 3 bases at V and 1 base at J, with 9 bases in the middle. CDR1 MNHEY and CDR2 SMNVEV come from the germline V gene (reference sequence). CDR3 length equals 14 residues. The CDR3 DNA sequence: TGTGCCAGCAGTTTGGGAGGGGCGAACACTGAAGCTTTCTTT. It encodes CASSLGGANTEAFF.

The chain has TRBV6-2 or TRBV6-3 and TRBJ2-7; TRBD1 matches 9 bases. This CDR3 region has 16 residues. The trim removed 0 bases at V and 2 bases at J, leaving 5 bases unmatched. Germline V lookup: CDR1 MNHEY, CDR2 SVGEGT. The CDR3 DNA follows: TGTGCCAGCAGTTACTCGGGACAGGGAAAACCCTACGAGCAGTACTTC. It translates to CASSYSGQGKPYEQYF.

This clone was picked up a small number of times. DNA for the CDR3: TGTGCCAGCAGCTTCCGGGACAGTAACACTGAAGCTTTCTTT. Protein: CASSFRDSNTEAFF. This chain links TRBV5-4 with TRBJ1-1; 7 bases are a match to TRBD1. Trimming at V came to 2 bases and at J to 2 bases, leaving 3 bases not matched to a gene. Germline loops: CDR1 SGHNT, CDR2 YYREEE (reference sequence). The CDR3 has 14 amino acids.